One sample yielded the 8 T cell receptor beta chains listed below, sequenced in a study of cytomegalovirus exposure and HLA in healthy donors. This PCR relied on a set of 60 Vbeta primers and 13 Jbeta primers. This table comes from immunoSEQ multiplex PCR, and its TCRdb copy is limited to in-frame clones, with some not included. The sample has more than 100,000 clones, just under 80% seen once. Sequenced input: PBMCs. Receptor source: a woman aged 18-29 years in good health and CMV-seronegative.

The chain combines TRBV5-1 with TRBJ1-1; no clear D gene. V lost 5 bases to trimming and J lost 1 base, with 12 bases between them. CDR3 length: 14 residues. Germline V gene sequence: CDR1 SGHRS, CDR2 YFSETQ. The CDR3 DNA follows: TGCGCCAGCAGACCGGGGTCGGGGAACACTGAAGCTTTCTTT. Amino acids: CASRPGSGNTEAFF.

The genes are TRBV6-5 and TRBJ2-5; TRBD2 matches 10 bases. The V and J ends lost 6 bases and 9 bases, in that order; junction bases with no gene match: 10. This CDR3 is 14 amino acids long. The germline V gene encodes CDR1 MNHEY and CDR2 SVGAGI. The CDR3 sequence is CASSPSGSPEAQYF. The CDR3, as DNA: TGTGCCAGCAGCCCTAGCGGGAGTCCTGAGGCCCAGTACTTC.

The V gene is TRBV27, the J gene TRBJ2-1, with TRBD2 identical over 9 bases. The CDR3 sequence is 15 residues long. Unmatched junction bases numbered 3, after V lost 5 bases and J lost 1 base. Germline CDR1 reads MNHEY; CDR2 reads SMNVEV (reference sequence). CDR3 loop: CASSEAGGSYNEQFF. DNA of the CDR3: TGTGCCAGCAGTGAGGCGGGAGGGTCCTACAATGAGCAGTTCTTC.

This chain's CDR3 is CASSPGQGAGELFF. CDR3 nucleotides: TGTGCCAGCAGCCCAGGACAGGGGGCCGGGGAGCTGTTTTTT. This sequence joins TRBV2 and TRBJ2-2, with TRBD1 matching over 10 bases. The V and J ends lost 6 bases and 6 bases, in that order; junction bases with no gene match: 4. The CDR3 contains 14 residues. Germline lookup yields CDR1 SNHLY and CDR2 FYNNEI.

The chain uses TRBV5-4 and TRBJ2-3; the D gene is possibly TRBD2 (6 bases). Germline V gene lookup returns CDR1 SGHNT and CDR2 YYREEE (reference sequence). The V gene lost 5 bases and the J gene lost 0 bases, with 19 bases spanning the gap. The CDR3 sequence is 17 residues long. This chain's CDR3 is CASSPAGASSSTDTQYF. The CDR3 bases are TGTGCCAGCAGTCCAGCGGGCGCTTCCTCTAGCACAGATACGCAGTATTTT.

This clone has a single count. This chain joins TRBV2 and TRBJ1-1; possibly TRBD1 for D (5 bases). Germline V gene sequence: CDR1 SNHLY, CDR2 FYNNEI. The CDR3 runs 13 residues. V gave up 7 bases and J gave up 2 bases, with 11 bases separating them. In DNA form, the CDR3 reads TGTGCCAGCAAGACAGCCCGAAACACTGAAGCTTTCTTT. This sequence encodes CASKTARNTEAFF. Full variable domain (outside the CDR3, taken from reference TRBV2 and TRBJ1-1): EPEVTQTPSHQVTQMGQEVILRCVPISNHLYFYWYRQILGQKVEFLVSFYNNEISEKSEIFDDQFSVERPDGSNFTLKIRSTKLEDSAMYFCASKTARNTEAFFGQGTRLTVV.

V and J are TRBV5-1 and TRBJ2-1, with a possible D match to TRBD2 (5 bases). Germline V gives CDR1 SGHRS, CDR2 YFSETQ. CDR3 length equals 13 residues. V lost 4 bases to trimming and J lost 4 bases, with 9 bases between them. CDR3 DNA sequence: TGCGCCAGCAGCCCTCGGGGATACAATGAGCAGTTCTTC. Translation: CASSPRGYNEQFF.

The chain uses TRBV7-9 and TRBJ2-1; the D is unclear. Trimming took 1 base from V and 10 from J, leaving 5 bases between them. Germline V gives CDR1 SEHNR, CDR2 FQNEAQ (reference sequence). The CDR3 is 11 amino acids. CDR3: CASSLGAEQFF. The CDR3 coding sequence is TGTGCCAGCAGCTTAGGGGCAGAGCAGTTCTTC.